This T cell receptor beta chain was sequenced during a study of blood T cell repertoires in COVID-19. Individuals drawn from 24 US areas were roughly 18 to 95 years old. Germline trimming cut 3 bases from V and 0 bases from J; bases unmatched to any gene: 12. The length of the CDR3 is 18 residues. Germline V gene sequence: CDR1 KGHDR, CDR2 SFDVKD. Libraries were prepared by immunoSEQ multiplex PCR; TCRdb keeps only in-frame clonotypes and omits some of them. Of about 480,000 clones listed, approximately 88% are singletons. Sequenced: PBMCs or T cells enriched from blood (not recorded which). The genes are TRBV24-1 and TRBJ1-1; 7 nucleotides match TRBD1. The source is a woman in her forties who had recovered from COVID-19. The CDR3 sequence is CATSDRDRVACMNTEAFF. The DNA of the CDR3 is TGTGCCACCAGTGATCGTGACAGGGTAGCGTGCATGAACACTGAAGCTTTCTTT.